This T cell receptor (beta chain) is drawn from a study of T cell responses to AZD1222 COVID-19 vaccine. Study conclusions and caveats: White British people made up most donors, females outnumbered males, and clonal diversity was possibly underestimated.

The CDR3 extends over 15 amino acids. After removal of 3 bases from V and 7 bases from J, the junction contained 9 bases not matched to a gene. Per the germline V gene, CDR1 is SGHNT and CDR2 is YYREEE (reference sequence). The repertoire was sequenced with immunoSEQ multiplex PCR; TCRdb's copy has only in-frame clones and lacks some. This table holds 95,000 to 150,000 clones, around nine tenths found once. Remarks on this clone: Antigen: not known.

V gene TRBV5-4 combines with J gene TRBJ2-1; 8 bases line up with TRBD1. The sequenced sample was peripheral blood, obtained on day 0 of AZD1222 vaccination. The receptor comes from an adult in good health. In nucleotides, the CDR3 is TGTGCCAGCAGCTCACCCCAGGGGGCGTCTAATGAGCAGTTCTTC. It encodes CASSSPQGASNEQFF. Complete variable domain (other parts from reference TRBV5-4 and TRBJ2-1): ETGVTQSPTHLIKTRGQQVTLRCSSQSGHNTVSWYQQALGQGPQFIFQYYREEENGRGNFPPRFSGLQFPNYSSELNVNALELDDSALYLCASSSPQGASNEQFFGPGTRLTVL.